The 6 T cell receptor beta chains below were found in one sample sequenced in a study of cytomegalovirus exposure and HLA in healthy donors. The PCR employed 60 Vbeta primers together with 13 Jbeta primers. Measured with immunoSEQ multiplex PCR; TCRdb has only the in-frame clones, and not every one. The table lists about 190,000 clones. The sequenced sample consisted of PBMCs. These receptor sequences come from a woman aged 30 to 39 in good health and CMV-seropositive.

The J gene is TRBJ1-5, the V gene TRBV19; tentative D call: TRBD1 (5 bases). This CDR3 contains 16 residues. V lost 5 bases and J 4 bases, leaving 18 bases between the germline ends. Germline V lookup: CDR1 LNHDA, CDR2 SQIVND (reference sequence). The CDR3 sequence is CASSPRLVGGNQPQHF. DNA of the CDR3: TGTGCCAGTAGTCCGAGACTGGTGGGGGGAAATCAGCCCCAGCATTTT.

The chain has TRBV6-1 and TRBJ2-7, with TRBD2 identical over 9 bases. V gave up 0 bases and J gave up 3 bases; unmatched junction bases: 0. Germline loops: CDR1 MNHNS, CDR2 SASEGT. The CDR3 loop spans 14 amino acids. CDR3 coding DNA: TGTGCCAGCAGTGAAGCTAGCGGGGGCTACGAGCAGTACTTC. This translates into CASSEASGGYEQYF.

The V and J genes are TRBV5-6 and TRBJ1-2; no firm D call. CDR1 SGHDT and CDR2 YYEEEE come from the germline V gene. Trimming pared 1 base from V and 2 bases from J, leaving 12 bases between. The CDR3 contains 15 residues. The CDR3: CASSLWAGVNYGYTF. The CDR3 DNA is TGTGCCAGCAGCTTGTGGGCCGGGGTGAACTATGGCTACACCTTC.

The gene calls are TRBV30 and TRBJ1-3; D not resolved. There are 13 residues in the CDR3. V was clipped by 5 bases and J by 0 bases, with 8 bases between them. Per germline, CDR1 GTSNPN and CDR2 SVGIG (reference sequence). The CDR3 DNA reads TGTGCCTGGGAGGGCTTCTCTGGAAACACCATATATTTT. It codes for CAWEGFSGNTIYF.

The gene calls are TRBV6-5 and TRBJ2-3; tentative D call: TRBD2 (5 bases). Germline CDR1 reads MNHEY; CDR2 reads SVGAGI. The CDR3 extends over 14 amino acids. V was cut by 2 bases and J by 6 bases, with 12 bases left in between. The CDR3: CASSYGRTGDTQYF. In nucleotides, the CDR3 is TGTGCCAGCAGTTACGGACGTACGGGGGATACGCAGTATTTT.

CDR3 in DNA: TGTGCCAGCAGTTACTCTTTACAGGGGTTCAGTTCACCCCTCCACTTT. Translation: CASSYSLQGFSSPLHF. The chain combines TRBV6-5 with TRBJ1-6, with 7 nucleotides matching TRBD1. The junction had 8 bases not matched to a gene; V was cut back by 0 bases and J by 9 bases. The germline gives CDR1 MNHEY, CDR2 SVGAGI. The CDR3 has 16 residues.